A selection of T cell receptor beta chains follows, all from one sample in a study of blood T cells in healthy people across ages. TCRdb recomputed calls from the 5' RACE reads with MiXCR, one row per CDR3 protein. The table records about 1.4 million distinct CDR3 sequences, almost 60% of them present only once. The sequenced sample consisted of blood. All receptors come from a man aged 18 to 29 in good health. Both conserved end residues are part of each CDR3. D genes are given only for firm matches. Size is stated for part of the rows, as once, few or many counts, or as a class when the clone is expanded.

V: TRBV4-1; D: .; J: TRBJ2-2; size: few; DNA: TGCGCCAGCAGCCCAGTACAGGGACCCGGGGAGCTGTTTTTT; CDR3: CASSPVQGPGELFF
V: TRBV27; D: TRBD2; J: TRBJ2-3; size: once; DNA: TGTGCCAGCTTAACCTCACCTTTAGCGGGAGATAGCACAGATACGCAGTATTTT; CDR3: CASLTSPLAGDSTDTQYF
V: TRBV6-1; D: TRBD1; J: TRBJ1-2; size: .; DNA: TGTGCCAGCAGAGGACAGGGGGGAGACTATGGCTACACCTTC; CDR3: CASRGQGGDYGYTF
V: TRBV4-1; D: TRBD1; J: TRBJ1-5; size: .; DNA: TGCGCCAGCAGCCAGGTTGGGACAGGTGAAAGGGGCAATCAGCCCCAGCATTTT; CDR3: CASSQVGTGERGNQPQHF
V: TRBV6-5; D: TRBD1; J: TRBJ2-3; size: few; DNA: TGTGCCAGCAGCCGACAGGGAATTACAGATACGCAGTATTTT; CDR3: CASSRQGITDTQYF
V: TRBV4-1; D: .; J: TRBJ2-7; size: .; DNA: TGCGCCAGCAGCCAAGATCTCGTGGGCTACGAGCAGTACTTC; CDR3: CASSQDLVGYEQYF
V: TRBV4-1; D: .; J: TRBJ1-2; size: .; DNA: TGCGCCAGCAGCCAATCGGCCAGCAATTATGGCTACACCTTC; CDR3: CASSQSASNYGYTF
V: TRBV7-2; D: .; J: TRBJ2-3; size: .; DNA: TGTGCCAGCAGGCGAAACAGAACTAGCACAGATACGCAGTATTTT; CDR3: CASRRNRTSTDTQYF
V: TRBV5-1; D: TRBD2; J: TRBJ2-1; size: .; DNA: TGCGCCAGCAGCCATGGACTAGCGGGAGTTGAGCAGTTCTTC; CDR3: CASSHGLAGVEQFF
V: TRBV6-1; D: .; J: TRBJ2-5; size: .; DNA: TGTGCCAGCAGCTTGAAGACTGGGGGGCAAGAGACCCAGTACTTC; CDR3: CASSLKTGGQETQYF
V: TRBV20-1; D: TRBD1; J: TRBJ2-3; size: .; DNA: TGCAGTGCTAGGCCCCGTGCGACAGGGGGCGGCACAGATACGCAGTATTTT; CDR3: CSARPRATGGGTDTQYF
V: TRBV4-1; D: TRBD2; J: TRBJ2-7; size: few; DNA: TGCGCCAGCAGCCTACAATTTCCCCGGCTAGCGGCGTGGGAGCAGTACTTC; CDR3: CASSLQFPRLAAWEQYF
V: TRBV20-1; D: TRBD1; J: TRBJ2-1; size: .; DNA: TGCAGTGCTAGAGATCCGACAGGGGGTATGAAGCCTTACAATGAGCAGTTCTTC; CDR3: CSARDPTGGMKPYNEQFF
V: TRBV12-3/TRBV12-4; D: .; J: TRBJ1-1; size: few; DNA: TGTGCCAGCAGTTCCACAGGGTCGAACACTGAAGCTTTCTTT; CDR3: CASSSTGSNTEAFF
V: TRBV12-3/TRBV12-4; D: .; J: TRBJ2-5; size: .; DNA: TGTGCCAGCAGTTTGGCGCCAGCCCAGCGGGAGACCCAGTACTTC; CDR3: CASSLAPAQRETQYF
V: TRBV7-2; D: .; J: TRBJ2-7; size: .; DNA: TGTGCCAGCAGCTTCGTGACCCCTTCCTACGAGCAGTACTTC; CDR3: CASSFVTPSYEQYF
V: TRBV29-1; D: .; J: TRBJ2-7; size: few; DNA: TGCAGCGCTGGTTCTATCTACGAGCAGTACTTC; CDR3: CSAGSIYEQYF
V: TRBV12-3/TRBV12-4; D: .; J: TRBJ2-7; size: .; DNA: TGTGCCAGCAGTTGGACGAGGACCTACGAGCAGTACTTC; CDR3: CASSWTRTYEQYF
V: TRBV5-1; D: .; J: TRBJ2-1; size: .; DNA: TGCGCCAGCAGCCTTTCCCGTCTGGCCTCCAATGAGCAGTTCTTC; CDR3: CASSLSRLASNEQFF
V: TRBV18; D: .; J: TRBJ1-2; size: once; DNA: TGTGCCAGCTCACCACAGGGGAGCGGCTATGGCTACACCTTC; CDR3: CASSPQGSGYGYTF
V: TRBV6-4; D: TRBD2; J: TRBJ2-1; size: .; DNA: TGTGCCAGCAGTAGAGTAGCGGGAGCTATGGATGAGCAGTTCTTC; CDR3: CASSRVAGAMDEQFF
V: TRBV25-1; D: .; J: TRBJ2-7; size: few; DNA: TGTGCCAGCAGTGCCACAGTGATTTCCTACGAGCAGTACTTC; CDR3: CASSATVISYEQYF
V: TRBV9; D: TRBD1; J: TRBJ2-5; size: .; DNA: TGTGCCAGCACTGGGACAGACGCCGTGACCCAGTACTTC; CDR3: CASTGTDAVTQYF
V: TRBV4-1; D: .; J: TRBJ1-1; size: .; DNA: TGCGCCAGCAGCCTTGTGCGGGAGAACACTGAAGCTTTCTTT; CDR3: CASSLVRENTEAFF
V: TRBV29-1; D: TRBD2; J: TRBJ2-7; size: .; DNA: TGCAGCGTTGGGGGACTAGCGAACTACTACGAGCAGTACTTC; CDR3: CSVGGLANYYEQYF
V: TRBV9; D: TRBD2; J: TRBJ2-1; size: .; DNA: TGTGCCAACCACACCCGGGGGGGGAGGTTTAATGAGCAGTTCTTC; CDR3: CANHTRGGRFNEQFF
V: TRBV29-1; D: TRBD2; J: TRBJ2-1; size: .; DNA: TGCAGCGTTGTGTGGGCTAGCGGGGTATTTGGCAATGAGCAGTTCTTC; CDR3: CSVVWASGVFGNEQFF
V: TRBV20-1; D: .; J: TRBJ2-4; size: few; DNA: TGCAGTGCGAGGACTCTGTGGGAGCAGTACTTC; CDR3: CSARTLWEQYF
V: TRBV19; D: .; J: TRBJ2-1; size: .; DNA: TGTGCCAGTAGTATGGGCCTCAGCTCCTACAATGAGCAGTTCTTC; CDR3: CASSMGLSSYNEQFF
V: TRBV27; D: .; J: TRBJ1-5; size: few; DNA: TGTGCCAGCAGACCGGGGGGGACAATTATCCATGAGCCCCAGCATTTT; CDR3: CASRPGGTIIHEPQHF
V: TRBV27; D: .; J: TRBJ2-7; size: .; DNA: TGTGCCAGCAGTTTATCAATCTCGGGACACATCACCTACGAGCAGTACTTC; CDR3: CASSLSISGHITYEQYF
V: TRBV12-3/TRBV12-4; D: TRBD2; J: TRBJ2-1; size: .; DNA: TGTGCCAGCAGTTTTCAACTAGCGGGAGGTTCCGGTGATGAGCAGTTCTTC; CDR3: CASSFQLAGGSGDEQFF
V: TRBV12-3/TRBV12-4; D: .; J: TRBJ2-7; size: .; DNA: TGTGCCAGCGCCACGGGACACCGTACCTACGAGCAGTACTTC; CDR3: CASATGHRTYEQYF
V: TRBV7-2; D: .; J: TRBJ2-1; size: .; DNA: TGTGCCAGCAGCTTAGGAGGTTCACCGGCCCGCTATTACAATGAGCAGTTCTTC; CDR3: CASSLGGSPARYYNEQFF
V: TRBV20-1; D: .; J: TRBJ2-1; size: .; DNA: TGCAGTGCTTTAGGGGGATTTACCGATGAGCAGTTCTTC; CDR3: CSALGGFTDEQFF
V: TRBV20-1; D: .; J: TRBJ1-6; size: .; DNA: TGCAGTGCTAAGGAGGGTAGCTCCTATAATTCACCCCTCCACTTT; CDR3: CSAKEGSSYNSPLHF
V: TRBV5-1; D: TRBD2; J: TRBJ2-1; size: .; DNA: TGCGCCAGCAGCTTTCTAGCGGGGGCCCTAGGAAATGAGCAGTTCTTC; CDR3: CASSFLAGALGNEQFF
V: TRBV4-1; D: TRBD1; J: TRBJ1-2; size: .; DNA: TGCGCCAGCAGCCAAGATACGGGGGACAGTTATGGCTACACCTTC; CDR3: CASSQDTGDSYGYTF
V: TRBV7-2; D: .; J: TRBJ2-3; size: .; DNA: TGTGCCAGCTGTCGGACGGTTAGCACAGATACGCAGTATTTT; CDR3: CASCRTVSTDTQYF